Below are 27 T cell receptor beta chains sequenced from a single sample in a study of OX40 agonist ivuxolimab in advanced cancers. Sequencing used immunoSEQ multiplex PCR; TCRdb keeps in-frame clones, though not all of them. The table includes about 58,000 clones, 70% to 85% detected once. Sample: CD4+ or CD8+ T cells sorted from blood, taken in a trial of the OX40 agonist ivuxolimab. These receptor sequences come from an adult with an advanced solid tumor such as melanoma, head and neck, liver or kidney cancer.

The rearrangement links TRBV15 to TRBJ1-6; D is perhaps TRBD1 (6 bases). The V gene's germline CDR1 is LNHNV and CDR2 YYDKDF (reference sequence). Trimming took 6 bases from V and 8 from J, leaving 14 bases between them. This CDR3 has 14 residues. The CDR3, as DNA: TGTGCCACCAGGCGGGGGGGGCAGGATTCACCCCTCCACTTT. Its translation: CATRRGGQDSPLHF. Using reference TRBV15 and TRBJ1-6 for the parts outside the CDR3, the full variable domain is DAMVIQNPRYQVTQFGKPVTLSCSQTLNHNVMYWYQQKSSQAPKLLFHYYDKDFNNEADTPDNFQSRRPNTSFCFLDIRSPGLGDTAMYLCATRRGGQDSPLHFGNGTRLTVT.

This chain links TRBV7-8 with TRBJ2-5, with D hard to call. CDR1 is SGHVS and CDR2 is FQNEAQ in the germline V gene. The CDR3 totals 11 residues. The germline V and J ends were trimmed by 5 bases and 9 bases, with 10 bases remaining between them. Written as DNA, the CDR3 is TGTGCCAGCAGCGCGACCAGATCCCAGTACTTC. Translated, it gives CASSATRSQYF.

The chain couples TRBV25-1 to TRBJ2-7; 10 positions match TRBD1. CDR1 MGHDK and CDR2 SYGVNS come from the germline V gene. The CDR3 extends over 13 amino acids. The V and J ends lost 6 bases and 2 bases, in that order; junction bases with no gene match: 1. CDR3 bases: TGTGCCAGCAGGGGACAGGGGACCTACGAGCAGTACTTC. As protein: CASRGQGTYEQYF.

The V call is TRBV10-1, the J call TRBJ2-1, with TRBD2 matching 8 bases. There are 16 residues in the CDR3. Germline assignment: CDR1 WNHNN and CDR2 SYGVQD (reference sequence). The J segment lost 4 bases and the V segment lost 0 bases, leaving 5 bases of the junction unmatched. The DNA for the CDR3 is TGCGCCAGCAGTGAGTCGTCAAGCGGGAGATACAATGAGCAGTTCTTC. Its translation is CASSESSSGRYNEQFF.

CDR3 sequence (DNA): TGTGCCAGCGGGTCGTTAGATGGGACATCTCCGTTCTTC. The encoded protein is CASGSLDGTSPFF. The chain uses TRBV25-1 and TRBJ2-1; perhaps TRBD1 as D (6 bases). The CDR3 spans 13 residues. Germline lookup yields CDR1 MGHDK and CDR2 SYGVNS. Trimming left V 8 bases short and J 15 bases short, with 23 bases between.

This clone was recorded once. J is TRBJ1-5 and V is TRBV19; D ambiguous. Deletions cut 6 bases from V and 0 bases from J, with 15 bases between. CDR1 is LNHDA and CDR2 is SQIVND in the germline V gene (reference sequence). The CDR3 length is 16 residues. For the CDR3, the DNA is TGTGCCAGTAGGTCGGTGGCGGACTATAGCAATCAGCCCCAGCATTTT. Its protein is CASRSVADYSNQPQHF.

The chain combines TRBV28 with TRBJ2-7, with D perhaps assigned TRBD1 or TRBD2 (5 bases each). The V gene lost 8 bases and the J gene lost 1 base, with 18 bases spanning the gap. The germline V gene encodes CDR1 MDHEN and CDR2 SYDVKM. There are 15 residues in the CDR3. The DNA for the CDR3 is TGTGCCAGCCCCCCCCCGGGACGCGTATCCTACGAGCAGTACTTC. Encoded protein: CASPPPGRVSYEQYF.

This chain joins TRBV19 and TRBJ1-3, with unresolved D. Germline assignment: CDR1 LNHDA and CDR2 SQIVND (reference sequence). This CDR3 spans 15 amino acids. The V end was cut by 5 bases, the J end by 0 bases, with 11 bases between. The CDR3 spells CASSPTRSSGNTIYF. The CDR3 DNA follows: TGTGCCAGTAGTCCGACCAGATCCTCTGGAAACACCATATATTTT.

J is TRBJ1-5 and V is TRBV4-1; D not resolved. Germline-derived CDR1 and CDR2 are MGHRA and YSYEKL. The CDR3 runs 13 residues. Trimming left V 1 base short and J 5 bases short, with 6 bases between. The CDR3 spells CASSQGADQPQHF. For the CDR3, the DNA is TGCGCCAGCAGCCAAGGGGCAGATCAGCCCCAGCATTTT.

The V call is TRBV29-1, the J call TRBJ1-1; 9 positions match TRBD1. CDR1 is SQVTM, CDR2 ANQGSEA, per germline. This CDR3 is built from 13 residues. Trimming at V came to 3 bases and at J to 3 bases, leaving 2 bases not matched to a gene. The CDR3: CSVERDRDTEAFF. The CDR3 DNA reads TGCAGCGTTGAGAGGGACAGGGACACTGAAGCTTTCTTT.

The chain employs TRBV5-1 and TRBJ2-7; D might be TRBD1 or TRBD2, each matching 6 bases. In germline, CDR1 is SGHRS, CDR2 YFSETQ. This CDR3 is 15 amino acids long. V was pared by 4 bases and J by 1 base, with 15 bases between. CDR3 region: CASSPVGGGSYEQYF. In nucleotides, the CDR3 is TGCGCCAGCAGCCCCGTCGGGGGCGGGTCCTACGAGCAGTACTTC.

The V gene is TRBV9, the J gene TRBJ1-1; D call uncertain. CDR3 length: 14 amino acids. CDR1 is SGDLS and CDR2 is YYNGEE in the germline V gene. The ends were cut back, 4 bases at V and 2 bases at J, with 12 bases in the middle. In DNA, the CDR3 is TGTGCCAGCAGCTCAAGGCACCGTAACACTGAAGCTTTCTTT. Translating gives CASSSRHRNTEAFF.

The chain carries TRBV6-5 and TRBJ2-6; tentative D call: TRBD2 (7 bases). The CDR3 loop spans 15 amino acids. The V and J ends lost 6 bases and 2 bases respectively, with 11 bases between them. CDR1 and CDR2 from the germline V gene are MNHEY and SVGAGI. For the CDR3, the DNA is TGTGCCAGCAGCCGGGGGGCTACTGGGGCCAACGTCCTGACTTTC. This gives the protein CASSRGATGANVLTF.

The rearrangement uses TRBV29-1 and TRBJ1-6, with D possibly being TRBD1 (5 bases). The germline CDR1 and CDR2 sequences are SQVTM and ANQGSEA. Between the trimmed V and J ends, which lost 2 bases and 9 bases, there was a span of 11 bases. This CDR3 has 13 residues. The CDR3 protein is CSVEQGKGSPLHF. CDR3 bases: TGCAGCGTTGAACAGGGAAAAGGTTCACCCCTCCACTTT. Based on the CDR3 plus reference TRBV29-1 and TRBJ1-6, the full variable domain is SAVISQKPSRDICQRGTSLTIQCQVDSQVTMMFWYRQQPGQSLTLIATANQGSEATYESGFVIDKFPISRPNLTFSTLTVSNMSPEDSSIYLCSVEQGKGSPLHFGNGTRLTVT.

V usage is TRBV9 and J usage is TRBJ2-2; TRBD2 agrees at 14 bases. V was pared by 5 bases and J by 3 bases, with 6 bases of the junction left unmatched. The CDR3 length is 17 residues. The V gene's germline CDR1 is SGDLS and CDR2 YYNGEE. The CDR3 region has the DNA TGTGCCAGCAGTCCGACTAGCGGGAGGGCGGACACCGGGGAGCTGTTTTTT. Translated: CASSPTSGRADTGELFF.

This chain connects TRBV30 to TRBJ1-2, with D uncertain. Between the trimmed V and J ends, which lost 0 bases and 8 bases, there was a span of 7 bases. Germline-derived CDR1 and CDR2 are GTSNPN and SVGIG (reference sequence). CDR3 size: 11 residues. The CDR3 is CAWSVLGGYTF. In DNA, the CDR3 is TGTGCCTGGAGTGTGTTGGGCGGCTACACCTTC.

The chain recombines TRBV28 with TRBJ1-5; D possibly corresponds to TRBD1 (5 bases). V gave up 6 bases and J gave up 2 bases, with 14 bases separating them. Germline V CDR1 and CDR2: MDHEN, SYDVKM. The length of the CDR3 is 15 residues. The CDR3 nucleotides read TGTGCCAGCAGGCGTCAGGGTTCCGGCAATCAGCCCCAGCATTTT. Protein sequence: CASRRQGSGNQPQHF.

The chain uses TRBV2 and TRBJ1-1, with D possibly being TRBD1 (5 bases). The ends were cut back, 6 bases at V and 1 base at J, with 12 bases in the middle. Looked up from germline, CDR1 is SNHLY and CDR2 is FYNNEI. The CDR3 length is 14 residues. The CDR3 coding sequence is TGTGCCAGCAGGTTGGGGCTACAGAACACTGAAGCTTTCTTT. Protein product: CASRLGLQNTEAFF.

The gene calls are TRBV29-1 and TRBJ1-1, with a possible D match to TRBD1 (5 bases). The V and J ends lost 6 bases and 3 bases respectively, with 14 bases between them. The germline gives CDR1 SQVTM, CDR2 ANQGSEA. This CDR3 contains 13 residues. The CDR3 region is CSVVRGDYTEAFF. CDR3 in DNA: TGCAGCGTCGTAAGAGGGGATTACACTGAAGCTTTCTTT.

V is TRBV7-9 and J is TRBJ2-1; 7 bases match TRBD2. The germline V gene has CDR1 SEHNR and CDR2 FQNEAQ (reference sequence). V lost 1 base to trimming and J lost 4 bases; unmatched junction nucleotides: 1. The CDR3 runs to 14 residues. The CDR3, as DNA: TGTGCCAGCAGCTTAGACGGGGGGTACAATGAGCAGTTCTTC. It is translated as CASSLDGGYNEQFF.

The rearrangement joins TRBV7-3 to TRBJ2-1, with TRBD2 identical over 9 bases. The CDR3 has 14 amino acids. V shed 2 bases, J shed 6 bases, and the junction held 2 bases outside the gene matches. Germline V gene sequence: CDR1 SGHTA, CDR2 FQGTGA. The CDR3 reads CASSLAGGVNEQFF. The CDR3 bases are TGTGCCAGCAGCTTAGCGGGAGGGGTCAATGAGCAGTTCTTC.

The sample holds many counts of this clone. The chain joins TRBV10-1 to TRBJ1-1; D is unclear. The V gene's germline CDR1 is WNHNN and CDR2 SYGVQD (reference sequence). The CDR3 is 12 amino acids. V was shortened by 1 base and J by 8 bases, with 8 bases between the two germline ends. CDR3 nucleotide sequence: TGCGCCAGCAGTGAGTTGTGCTGGGAAGCTTTCTTT. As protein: CASSELCWEAFF.

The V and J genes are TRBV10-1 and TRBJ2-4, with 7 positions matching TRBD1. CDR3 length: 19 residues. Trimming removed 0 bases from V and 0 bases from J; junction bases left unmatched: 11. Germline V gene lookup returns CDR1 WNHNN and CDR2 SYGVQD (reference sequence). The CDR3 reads CASSESVRGSYEAKNIQYF. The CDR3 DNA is TGCGCCAGCAGTGAGTCTGTCAGGGGGTCTTACGAAGCCAAAAACATTCAGTACTTC.

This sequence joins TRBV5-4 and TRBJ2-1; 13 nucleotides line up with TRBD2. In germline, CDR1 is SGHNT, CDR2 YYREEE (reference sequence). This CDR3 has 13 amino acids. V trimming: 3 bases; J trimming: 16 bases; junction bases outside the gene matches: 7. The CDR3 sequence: CASSYGTSGNSFF. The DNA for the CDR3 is TGTGCCAGCAGCTACGGGACTAGCGGGAACAGTTTCTTC.

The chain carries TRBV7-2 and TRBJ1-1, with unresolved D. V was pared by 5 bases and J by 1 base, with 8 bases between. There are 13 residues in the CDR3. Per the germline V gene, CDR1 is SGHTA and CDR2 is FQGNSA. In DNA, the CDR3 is TGTGCCAGCAGCATGACCTGGAACACTGAAGCTTTCTTT. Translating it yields CASSMTWNTEAFF. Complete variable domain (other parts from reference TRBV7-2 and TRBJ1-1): GAGVSQSPSNKVTEKGKDVELRCDPISGHTALYWYRQSLGQGLEFLIYFQGNSAPDKSGLPSDRFSAERTGGSVSTLTIQRTQQEDSAVYLCASSMTWNTEAFFGQGTRLTVV.

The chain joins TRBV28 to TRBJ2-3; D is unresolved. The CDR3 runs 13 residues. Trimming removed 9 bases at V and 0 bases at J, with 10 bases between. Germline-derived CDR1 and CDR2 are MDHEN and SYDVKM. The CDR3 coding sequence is TGTGCCAGTGGTAGTTCTAGCACAGATACGCAGTATTTT. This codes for CASGSSSTDTQYF.

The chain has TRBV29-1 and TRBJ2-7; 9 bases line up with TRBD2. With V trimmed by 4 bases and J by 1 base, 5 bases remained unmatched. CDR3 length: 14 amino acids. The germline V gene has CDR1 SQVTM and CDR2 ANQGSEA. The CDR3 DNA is TGCAGCGTTGCAAGGGGACTAGCTTCCTACGAGCAGTACTTC. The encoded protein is CSVARGLASYEQYF.